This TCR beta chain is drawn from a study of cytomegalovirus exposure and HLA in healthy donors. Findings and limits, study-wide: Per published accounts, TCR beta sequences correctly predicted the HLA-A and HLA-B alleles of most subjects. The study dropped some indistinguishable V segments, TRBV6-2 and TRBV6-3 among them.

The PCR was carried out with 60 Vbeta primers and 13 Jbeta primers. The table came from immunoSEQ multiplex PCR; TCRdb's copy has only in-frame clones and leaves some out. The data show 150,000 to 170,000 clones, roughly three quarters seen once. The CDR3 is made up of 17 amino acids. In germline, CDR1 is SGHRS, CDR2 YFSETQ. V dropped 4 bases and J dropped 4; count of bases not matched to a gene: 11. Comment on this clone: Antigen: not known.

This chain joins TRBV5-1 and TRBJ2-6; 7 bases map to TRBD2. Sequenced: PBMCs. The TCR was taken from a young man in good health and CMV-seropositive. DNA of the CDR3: TGCGCCAGCAGCGGACCTACCCGGGGGGTCGGGGCCAACGTCCTGACTTTC. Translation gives CASSGPTRGVGANVLTF. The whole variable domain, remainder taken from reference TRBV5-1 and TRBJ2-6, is KAGVTQTPRYLIKTRGQQVTLSCSPISGHRSVSWYQQTPGQGLQFLFEYFSETQRNKGNFPGRFSGRQFSNSRSEMNVSTLELGDSALYLCASSGPTRGVGANVLTFGAGSRLTVL.